The text below deals with one T cell receptor (beta chain). These data belong to a study of blood T cell repertoires in COVID-19. Study as a whole: Nucleic acid was either cDNA or gDNA, and it came from T cells, B-cell-depleted T cells, or PBMCs.

Losses at the gene ends were 4 bases for V and 3 bases for J; bases not matched to a gene: 8. The CDR3 loop spans 15 amino acids. Germline V gene lookup returns CDR1 LNHDA and CDR2 SQIVND (reference sequence). Measured with immunoSEQ multiplex PCR; TCRdb has only the in-frame clones, and not every one. The sample carries 250,000 to 350,000 clones, roughly 83% recorded once. The chain employs TRBV19 and TRBJ1-2, with 7 bases aligning to TRBD1. Sample: peripheral blood. The TCR was taken from a human donor with COVID-19, enrolled during active disease. The donor label of this sample is uncertain. This CDR3 reads CASSTWTGADYGYTF. The CDR3 region has the DNA TGTGCCAGTAGTACTTGGACAGGAGCGGACTATGGCTACACCTTC.